Shown below are 19 T cell receptor beta chains from a single sample sequenced in a study of CD8+CD57+ T cells in acquired aplastic anemia. Genomic DNA served as template for TCR beta VDJ and CDR3 profiling. TCRdb reanalysed the reads using MiXCR and keeps one entry per CDR3 protein. This sample has 100,000 to 150,000 distinct CDR3 sequences, with around two fifths found just once. Sequenced: sorted CD4+, CD8+, or CD8+CD57+ T cells (not recorded which) from PBMCs. Every receptor here comes from a human donor in good health, serving as a control.

This clonotype occurred once. The rearrangement links TRBV7-9 to TRBJ1-5; D might be TRBD1 (5 bases). The CDR3 totals 13 residues. Germline V gene data show CDR1 as SEHNR and CDR2 as FQNEAQ (reference sequence). V dropped 5 bases and J dropped 5 bases, with 10 bases sitting between them. In DNA, the CDR3 is TGTGCCAGCAGCCTGGGGGATTATCAGCCCCAGCATTTT. Its protein is CASSLGDYQPQHF.

The gene calls are TRBV25-1 and TRBJ1-2; no clear D. In germline, CDR1 is MGHDK, CDR2 SYGVNS. The CDR3 is 13 residues long. Trimming shortened V by 3 bases and J by 2 bases, and 7 bases separated the two germline ends. The CDR3 DNA reads TGTGCCAGCAGTGATCAGAGGAACTATGGCTACACCTTC. Translation: CASSDQRNYGYTF.

J is TRBJ1-2 and V is TRBV25-1; no reliable D call. Trimming cost V 1 base and J 8 bases, with 8 bases left between them. Germline CDR1 MGHDK, CDR2 SYGVNS. The CDR3 length is 12 residues. CDR3 in amino acids: CASSEFKRGYTF. CDR3 nucleotide sequence: TGTGCCAGCAGTGAATTTAAGAGGGGCTACACCTTC.

This chain uses TRBV2 with TRBJ1-2; D possibly corresponds to TRBD1 (5 bases). The CDR3 loop spans 13 amino acids. V shed 1 base and J shed 3 bases, with 6 bases lying between them. In germline, CDR1 is SNHLY, CDR2 FYNNEI. CDR3: CASSEGGYYGYTF. The CDR3 DNA reads TGTGCCAGCAGTGAAGGGGGCTACTATGGCTACACCTTC.

The chain recombines TRBV7-8 with TRBJ2-7; the D is unclear. CDR1 and CDR2 from the germline V gene are SGHVS and FQNEAQ. V shed 1 base and J shed 1 base, with 5 bases lying between them. The CDR3 length is 13 residues. The CDR3 region is CASSLDASYEQYF. The CDR3 bases are TGTGCCAGCAGCTTAGACGCGTCCTACGAGCAGTACTTC. The variable domain in full, with the rest retrieved from reference TRBV7-8 and TRBJ2-7, is GAGVSQSPRYKVAKRGQDVALRCDPISGHVSLFWYQQALGQGPEFLTYFQNEAQLDKSGLPSDRFFAERPEGSVSTLKIQRTQQEDSAVYLCASSLDASYEQYFGPGTRLTVT.

This clonotype has a count of ten or more. The chain carries TRBV5-4 and TRBJ2-1; 14 bases are a match to TRBD2. Trimming removed 3 bases from V and 1 base from J; junction bases left unmatched: 6. Germline CDR1 SGHNT, CDR2 YYREEE (reference sequence). The CDR3 contains 18 residues. The CDR3 loop reads CASSSGLAGEWSYNEQFF. The CDR3 nucleotides read TGTGCCAGCAGCTCGGGACTAGCGGGAGAGTGGTCCTACAATGAGCAGTTCTTC.

This clonotype is medium-sized (0.01 to 0.1%) by share. The chain uses TRBV10-3 and TRBJ1-2; maybe TRBD1 (5 bases). V was pared by 2 bases and J by 5 bases, with 9 bases between. This CDR3 comprises 13 residues. Looked up from germline, CDR1 is ENHRY and CDR2 is SYGVKD. The CDR3 protein is CAISEDRLYGYTF. CDR3 sequence (DNA): TGTGCCATCAGTGAGGACAGATTGTATGGCTACACCTTC.

The V call is TRBV29-1, the J call TRBJ1-1; D uncertain. The CDR3 totals 12 residues. Germline CDR1 SQVTM, CDR2 ANQGSEA. V gave up 7 bases and J gave up 1 base, with 10 bases separating them. The CDR3 DNA sequence: TGCAGCGGGAAAACATCGAACACTGAAGCTTTCTTT. This sequence encodes CSGKTSNTEAFF.

The genes are TRBV5-1 and TRBJ2-5; a possible D gene is TRBD2 (6 bases). Germline V gene lookup returns CDR1 SGHRS and CDR2 YFSETQ. This CDR3 has 12 residues. The ends were cut back, 2 bases at V and 5 bases at J, with 7 bases in the middle. In DNA, the CDR3 is TGCGCCAGCAGCTTCAGCGGGGAGACCCAGTACTTC. The encoded protein is CASSFSGETQYF.

This clonotype was picked up many times. The rearrangement links TRBV12-3 or TRBV12-4 to TRBJ1-4, with a weak D call TRBD1 (5 bases). The germline V and J ends were trimmed by 3 bases and 6 bases, with 11 bases remaining between them. The CDR3 is made up of 14 amino acids. The chain's CDR3 is CASSFTRVDEKLFF. Here the CDR3 DNA reads TGTGCCAGCAGTTTTACCAGGGTGGATGAAAAACTGTTTTTT.

There are many counts of this clonotype. This chain links TRBV7-2 with TRBJ1-5; perhaps TRBD1 as D (6 bases). The CDR3 loop spans 17 amino acids. Germline CDR1 is SGHTA and CDR2 is FQGNSA. Trimming removed 0 bases at V and 0 bases at J, with 12 bases between. CDR3 nucleotides: TGTGCCAGCAGCTTAGCATCAACAGGGAATAGCAATCAGCCCCAGCATTTT. Translated, it gives CASSLASTGNSNQPQHF.

This chain connects TRBV10-3 to TRBJ1-1; 9 positions match TRBD1. Germline-derived CDR1 and CDR2 are ENHRY and SYGVKD. After removal of 2 bases from V and 1 base from J, the junction contained 8 bases not matched to a gene. The CDR3 is 17 residues long. In nucleotides, the CDR3 is TGTGCCATCAGTGAGAAAGAGGGACAGGGACCGAACACTGAAGCTTTCTTT. It specifies CAISEKEGQGPNTEAFF.

This clonotype was detected many times. The chain combines TRBV27 with TRBJ1-6; 7 nucleotides match TRBD1. The CDR3 is made up of 15 amino acids. The V gene end was trimmed by 6 bases and the J gene end by 11 bases; junction bases not matched to a gene: 13. Germline V gene sequence: CDR1 MNHEY, CDR2 SMNVEV (reference sequence). Written as DNA, the CDR3 is TGTGCCAGCAGGTCTTACACAGGGGTTAAGACACCCCTCCACTTT. It yields the protein CASRSYTGVKTPLHF.

This clonotype came up a few times. The chain is built from TRBV24-1 and TRBJ2-1; 8 bases are a match to TRBD1. J was trimmed by 4 bases and V by 6 bases; bases with no gene match: 4. Per germline, CDR1 KGHDR and CDR2 SFDVKD. The CDR3 is made up of 14 amino acids. For the CDR3, the DNA is TGTGCCACCAGTTTGACAGGGGATTACAATGAGCAGTTCTTC. Translating gives CATSLTGDYNEQFF.

This clonotype occurred a few times. J is TRBJ1-4 and V is TRBV10-3, with 7 bases lining up with TRBD1. The CDR3 runs to 15 residues. Germline V lookup: CDR1 ENHRY, CDR2 SYGVKD. The junction had 2 bases not matched to a gene; V was cut back by 4 bases and J by 0 bases. The CDR3, as DNA: TGTGCCATCAGTGCTGGGACAGCAACTAATGAAAAACTGTTTTTT. It is translated as CAISAGTATNEKLFF.

The chain has TRBV15 and TRBJ2-2; 7 positions match TRBD2. Losses at the gene ends were 4 bases for V and 3 bases for J; bases not matched to a gene: 8. This CDR3 comprises 16 residues. Germline values: CDR1 LNHNV, CDR2 YYDKDF (reference sequence). CDR3 sequence: CATSNWGGDDTGELFF. The CDR3 nucleotides are TGTGCCACCAGCAATTGGGGAGGGGATGACACCGGGGAGCTGTTTTTT.

In this sample, this clonotype turned up a few times. This may arise from a read error, as a much more abundant clone is one base away. This chain uses TRBV19 with TRBJ1-2; tentative D call: TRBD1 (6 bases). Germline-derived CDR1 and CDR2 are LNHDA and SQIVND (reference sequence). The CDR3 covers 15 residues. The CDR3 DNA reads as TGTGCCTGTAGTACACGGACAGCAAAAGGGGAGGGCTACACCTTC. This gives the protein CACSTRTAKGEGYTF.

At least ten counts were recorded for this clonotype. This sequence joins TRBV5-1 and TRBJ2-3, with D perhaps matching TRBD2 (5 bases). The CDR3 is 14 residues long. The V end was cut by 0 bases, the J end by 5 bases, with 10 bases between. The germline CDR1 and CDR2 sequences are SGHRS and YFSETQ. This chain's CDR3 is CASSLVGVEDTQYF. CDR3 DNA: TGCGCCAGCAGCTTGGTCGGGGTAGAAGATACGCAGTATTTT.

This clonotype was counted at least ten times. The chain carries TRBV5-1 and TRBJ2-5; 9 bases align to TRBD1. Trimming at V came to 5 bases and at J to 5 bases, leaving 4 bases not matched to a gene. The germline V gene encodes CDR1 SGHRS and CDR2 YFSETQ. The CDR3 covers 13 residues. The CDR3 spells CASSRDRVETQYF. CDR3 bases: TGCGCCAGCAGTCGGGACAGGGTGGAGACCCAGTACTTC.